The rows below give T cell receptor beta chains drawn from one sample of a study of blood T cell repertoires in COVID-19. Data came from immunoSEQ multiplex PCR; TCRdb stores just in-frame clones and leaves some out. The sample lists 50,000 or so clones; around 90% were seen once. Sequenced sample: peripheral blood. All receptors come from a human donor with active COVID-19. The donor label of this sample is uncertain. Each CDR3 is given with its conserved first and last residue. D genes are given only for firm matches. Clone size is not always given. Where it is, it says once, few, many or a class for expanded clones.

clone size	V gene	J gene	D gene	CDR3 protein	CDR3 DNA
.	TRBV29-1	TRBJ2-1	.	CSVGELNEQFF	TGCAGCGTCGGGGAACTAAATGAGCAGTTCTTC
.	TRBV21-1	TRBJ1-2	.	CASTNRGDSGGYTF	TGTGCCAGCACCAACAGGGGCGACTCGGGAGGCTACACCTTC
.	TRBV7-9	TRBJ1-2	.	CASSPSLGRGGSYTF	TGTGCCAGCAGCCCAAGCCTCGGCAGGGGCGGTAGCTACACCTTC
.	TRBV7-9	TRBJ1-2	.	CASSSSPGNYGYTF	TGTGCCAGCAGCTCCTCGCCGGGGAACTATGGCTACACCTTC
once	TRBV6-5	TRBJ1-1	.	CASSRGVGAEAFF	TGTGCCAGCAGTCGGGGGGTGGGCGCTGAAGCTTTCTTT
.	TRBV10-3	TRBJ1-5	.	CAIHAGNGQPQHF	TGTGCCATCCATGCAGGGAACGGTCAGCCCCAGCATTTT
few	TRBV12-3/TRBV12-4	TRBJ1-1	.	CASSSQGGTEAFF	TGTGCCAGCAGTTCTCAGGGTGGCACTGAAGCTTTCTTT
.	TRBV5-1	TRBJ1-5	.	CASSLEPGTPDQPQHF	TGCGCCAGCAGCTTGGAACCCGGGACACCGGATCAGCCCCAGCATTTT
.	TRBV18	TRBJ1-4	TRBD1	CASSPPTGEYEKLFF	TGTGCCAGCTCACCACCGACAGGGGAGTATGAAAAACTGTTTTTT
.	TRBV28	TRBJ2-7	TRBD2	CASRREGLLEQYF	TGTGCCAGCAGGCGGGAGGGCCTCCTCGAGCAGTACTTC
.	TRBV6-6	TRBJ1-5	TRBD1	CASSYSTGVSNQPQHF	TGTGCCAGCAGTTACTCGACAGGGGTGAGCAATCAGCCCCAGCATTTT
.	TRBV5-5	TRBJ1-1	TRBD1	CASRSGTGGTEAFF	TGTGCCAGCAGATCCGGGACAGGGGGCACTGAAGCTTTCTTT
.	TRBV24-1	TRBJ2-3	TRBD1	CATSDGRDRGRIDTQYF	TGTGCCACCAGTGACGGCCGGGACAGGGGGCGCATAGATACGCAGTATTTT
.	TRBV10-3	TRBJ1-2	.	CAIGKGNERGYTF	TGTGCCATTGGGAAGGGGAATGAGCGTGGCTACACCTTC
.	TRBV28	TRBJ1-3	.	CASSLSGLGNTIYF	TGTGCCAGCAGTTTATCAGGGCTTGGAAACACCATATATTTT
.	TRBV27	TRBJ2-5	.	CASSTAGPLVGETQYF	TGTGCCAGCAGTACCGCGGGGCCCCTGGTTGGGGAGACCCAGTACTTC
.	TRBV27	TRBJ2-1	TRBD2	CASSLREVKAGGPYNEQFF	TGTGCCAGCAGTTTAAGAGAAGTGAAGGCGGGAGGTCCCTACAATGAGCAGTTCTTC
.	TRBV20-1	TRBJ1-1	.	CSALNLGAFF	TGCAGTGCTCTGAACCTCGGAGCTTTCTTT
.	TRBV27	TRBJ1-5	.	CASSSPETNQPQHF	TGTGCCAGCAGTTCCCCGGAGACTAATCAGCCCCAGCATTTT
.	TRBV28	TRBJ2-7	TRBD1	CASKSGDSSGEQYF	TGTGCCAGCAAATCAGGGGACAGCTCGGGGGAGCAGTACTTC
.	TRBV10-3	TRBJ1-5	TRBD1	CATSETGNQPQHF	TGTGCCACCAGTGAGACAGGGAATCAGCCCCAGCATTTT
.	TRBV2	TRBJ2-2	.	CASSEAPGAGELFF	TGTGCCAGCAGTGAAGCGCCAGGGGCCGGGGAGCTGTTTTTT
once	TRBV3-1/TRBV3-2	TRBJ1-4	.	CASSQDGRATNEKLFF	TGTGCCAGCAGCCAAGATGGGCGTGCAACTAATGAAAAACTGTTTTTT